These T cell receptor beta chains were read from a single sample in a study of cytomegalovirus exposure and HLA in healthy donors. Data came from immunoSEQ multiplex PCR; TCRdb stores just in-frame clones and leaves some out. The table lists 90,000 to 120,000 clones, about 80% of them singletons. The specimen sequenced was PBMCs. Receptors were obtained from a woman between 40 and 50 years old in good health and CMV-seronegative. The CDR3 runs from the conserved cysteine through the conserved F or W. D genes are given only for firm matches. Part of the rows lack a size; the others show once, few, many or a class for expanded clones.

TRBJ1-5,-,-,TRBV7-2,TGTGCCAGCAGCCCCAGGTATACCGGGGATCAGCCCCAGCATTTT,CASSPRYTGDQPQHF
TRBJ2-3,-,-,TRBV13,TGTGCCAGCAGTCTAGGGGGGGGGACAGATACGCAGTATTTT,CASSLGGGTDTQYF
TRBJ2-7,-,TRBD1,TRBV28,TGTGCCAGCAGCGCCGGGACAGCTAACTACGAGCAGTACTTC,CASSAGTANYEQYF
TRBJ1-1,-,TRBD1,TRBV9,TGTGCCAGCAGCGTAGAGGGGGACAGCTCTGAAGCTTTCTTT,CASSVEGDSSEAFF
TRBJ1-2,-,TRBD1,TRBV7-9,TGTGCCAGCAGCCACCAAGGACAGGGCAGTCCCGGCTACACCTTC,CASSHQGQGSPGYTF
TRBJ2-1,-,TRBD1,TRBV28,TGTGCCAGTAACAGGGGGGTATCCTACAATGAGCAGTTCTTC,CASNRGVSYNEQFF
TRBJ1-6,-,-,TRBV28,TGTGCCAGCAGTAACCCCTTAGCCCTCGGATCCTATAATTCACCCCTCCACTTT,CASSNPLALGSYNSPLHF
TRBJ1-4,few,-,TRBV19,TGTGCCAGTAGTATACTGGGGGCTGGTGAAAAACTGTTTTTT,CASSILGAGEKLFF
TRBJ2-1,-,-,TRBV9,TGTGCCAGCAGCGTACTGGCGGGGGCATACAATGAGCAGTTCTTC,CASSVLAGAYNEQFF
TRBJ1-2,-,TRBD1,TRBV30,TGTGCCTGGAGGGGGGGTCGGGACAGGGAATCGCGGGGCTACACCTTC,CAWRGGRDRESRGYTF
TRBJ1-4,once,-,TRBV5-6,TGTGCCAGCAGCTTGAGGGGTGGAGGAGGGGAAAAACTGTTTTTT,CASSLRGGGGEKLFF
TRBJ1-5,once,TRBD1,TRBV6-5,TGTGCCAGCAGATCACAGGGGACGAATCAGCCCCAGCATTTT,CASRSQGTNQPQHF
TRBJ1-3,-,-,TRBV28,TGTGCCAGCAGTCGCCCTACGTCCCAGGGTGGCACCATATATTTT,CASSRPTSQGGTIYF
TRBJ2-7,-,TRBD2,TRBV7-8,TGTGCCAGCAGCTCAGGACTAGCGGGAGCGCTGGGCTACGAGCAGTACTTC,CASSSGLAGALGYEQYF
TRBJ1-2,-,TRBD1,TRBV28,TGTGCCAGCAGTGCAAACCGGGACAGGGTCTATGGCTACACCTTC,CASSANRDRVYGYTF
TRBJ2-5,-,-,TRBV7-2,TGTGCCAGCAGCTTCAGAATCCAAGAGACCCAGTACTTC,CASSFRIQETQYF
TRBJ2-6,-,TRBD1,TRBV27,TGTGCCACCAGGGACAGCTCTGGGGCCAACGTCCTGACTTTC,CATRDSSGANVLTF
TRBJ1-2,-,-,TRBV4-2,TGTGCCAGCAGCCAAGATGCCCGGGGGACTAACTATGGCTACACCTTC,CASSQDARGTNYGYTF
TRBJ2-3,few,-,TRBV19,TGTGCCAGTAGTCTAGGGCAGGGGTTTGATACGCAGTATTTT,CASSLGQGFDTQYF
TRBJ2-7,few,TRBD1,TRBV5-4,TGTGCCAGCAGCCGAGACAGGGCGTTGTACGAGCAGTACTTC,CASSRDRALYEQYF
TRBJ1-3,-,-,TRBV7-9,TGTTCCAGCAGCCCCGCCTACAGGGTTAATGCTGGAAACACCATATATTTT,CSSSPAYRVNAGNTIYF
TRBJ2-1,-,-,TRBV11-2,TGTGCCAGCAGCTTAGGTCATTCTAGCTCCTACAATGAGCAGTTCTTC,CASSLGHSSSYNEQFF
TRBJ2-7,once,TRBD1,TRBV5-1,TGCGCCAGCAGCTTGGACAGGGGGCGAAACTACGAGCAGTACTTC,CASSLDRGRNYEQYF
TRBJ2-1,once,TRBD2,TRBV27,TGTGCCAGCAGTTTATTTAGCGGGAGCTCCTACAATGAGCAGTTCTTC,CASSLFSGSSYNEQFF
TRBJ1-2,-,TRBD1,TRBV7-2,TGTGCCAGCAGCGGGACAGTCTATGGCTACACCTTC,CASSGTVYGYTF
TRBJ1-1,-,TRBD1,TRBV2,TGTGCCAGCAGAAATGATATTAGACAGGGGGCAACTGAAGCTTTCTTT,CASRNDIRQGATEAFF
TRBJ2-5,-,-,TRBV6-5,TGTGCCAGCAGTTACTCCAGGATTGATGGGGGGGAGACCCAGTACTTC,CASSYSRIDGGETQYF